Sequencing of this T cell receptor (beta chain) was carried out in a study of blood T cells in healthy people across ages (dated by TCRdb to about 2015). With regard to the full study: In model experiments, template switching captured about one uniquely barcoded TCR beta cDNA molecule for every two T cells. Donors were grouped into four age groups: young (average approximately 15 years), middle-aged (about 38), aged (roughly 67) and long-lived (around 82). To avoid experimental bias, donors of different ages were randomly spread across the sequencing lanes. Using the same blood draw, the study looked at two additional independent replicas of 1 million unique cDNA reads for two donors, one aged 18 to 29 and the other aged 80 or older. To track age-related changes in TCR beta repertoire diversity, the study relied on deep sequencing normalized with unique cDNA molecular identifiers. The full study reports these points: Compared with the aged group, more naive CD4+ T cells, fewer expanded clones and increased TCR diversity were shown by the long-lived group, suggesting age selection. Because donor CMV infection status was unknown, age-related changes in expanded clonotypes were potentially confounded. Estimates of total diversity based on one million sequenced T cells were considered lower bounds and underestimates. Bulk unsorted PBMC profiling prevented conclusive comparison of naive and antigen-experienced compartments. Observed TCR beta diversity correlated strongly with the percentage of naive T cells measured by flow cytometry. Observed TCR beta diversity per million T cells fell roughly linearly with age, and a significant reduction was already apparent by age roughly 40.

The donors were roughly 39 Caucasian individuals from Russia, aged 6 to 90 years, who were systemically healthy. Each donor gave 9.5 to 10 milliliters of peripheral blood, drawn into EDTA-treated Vacutainer tubes. PBMCs were isolated by Ficoll-Paque density-gradient centrifugation, with at least 7 million obtained per sample. Trizol reagent was used to extract total RNA from the PBMCs, yielding at least 6 micrograms per sample. For every donor, flow cytometry on a PBMC aliquot measured the percentage of naive CD45RAhigh/CD27high T cells. The CDR3 holds 13 amino acids from the cysteine to the phenylalanine. Only the CDR3 region is kept as DNA, spanning 39 bases read in frame from base 1. CDR1 and CDR2, looked up from the germline V gene (reference sequence), are DFQATT and SNEGSKA. Germline trimming amounts to 4 bases on V and 4 bases on J, with 4 as the count of junction bases outside the gene matches.

In its sample, this clonotype was seen a few times. Its antigen specificity is not known. The record has no base qualities; no much larger clone is one base away. Receptor libraries were prepared by 5' RACE. Sequencing was performed on an Illumina HiSeq 2500. A second about 6 to 11 cycle PCR used a sample-barcoded 5' primer and a J-beta primer mix. Each TCR beta cDNA molecule received a unique molecular identifier from a template-switch 5' adaptor carrying 12 random nucleotides. Each sample yielded at least 2.5 million CDR3-containing paired-end reads. All of the RNA was converted into first-strand cDNA using the Mint cDNA synthesis kit, with a TRBC-specific oligonucleotide serving as the primer. After uracil-DNA glycosylase treatment, a first 18-cycle PCR used universal primers M1SS and BC2_uni_R on all cDNA. The authors' pipeline ran thus. Each sample was normalized by randomly selecting 1 million high-quality reads, each carrying a distinct molecular identifier. Reads sharing molecular identifiers were discarded rather than binned into consensus sequences. MiTCR, run with a Q25 quality threshold and the strictest error-elimination algorithm, handled CDR3 identification, clonotype clustering and error correction. A nonparametric unseen species model using Euler transformation provided a lower-bound estimate of total TCR beta diversity. Through fastp at Q25 and MiXCR, TCRdb rebuilt clones from the public reads, retaining in-frame beta chains. Duplicate CDR3 protein sequences are folded into a single record with the most common DNA and genes. TCRdb, not the original authors, processed these V and J calls. The sample table lists over a million distinct CDR3 sequences, more than 40% of them with a count of one. 15% to 20% of the sample is in the top ten clones.

The receptor was derived from an older woman in good health. The sample was blood. Recombination connected TRBV20-1 to TRBJ1-5, with 7 central nucleotides matching TRBD1. The DNA sequence is TGCAGTGCTATCAGGGGGAGGAATCAGCCCCAGCATTTT. This translates into CSAIRGRNQPQHF.